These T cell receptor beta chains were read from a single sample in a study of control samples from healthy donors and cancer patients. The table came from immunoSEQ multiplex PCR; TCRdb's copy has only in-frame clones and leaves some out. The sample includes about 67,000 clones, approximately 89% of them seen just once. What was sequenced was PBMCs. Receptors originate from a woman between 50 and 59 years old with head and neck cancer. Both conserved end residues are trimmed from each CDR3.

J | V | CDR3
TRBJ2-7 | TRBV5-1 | ASSTTVGSEQY
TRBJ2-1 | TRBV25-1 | ASSGDRVSGQF
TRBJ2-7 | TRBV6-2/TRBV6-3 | ASSYPLTRATHYEQY
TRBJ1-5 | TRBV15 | ATRPTGGFQDQPQH
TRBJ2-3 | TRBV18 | ASSSIGAADTQY
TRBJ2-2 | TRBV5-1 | ASSLAGFANTGELF
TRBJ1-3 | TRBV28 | ASEGGTSSGNTIY
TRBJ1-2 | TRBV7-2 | ASSLEDGVYGYT
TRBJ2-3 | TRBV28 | ASSSWLSAGGLADTQY
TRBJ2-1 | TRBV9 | ASSVGAGGPYNEQF
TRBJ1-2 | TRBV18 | ASSPNTDYGYI